This passage covers 12 T cell receptor beta chains from one sample sequenced in a study of early T cells in non-severe SARS-CoV-2 infection. One entry per CDR3 protein results from TCRdb running MiXCR on the 5' RACE reads. The data contain 66,000 or so distinct CDR3 sequences, about 12% of them seen just once; the ten biggest clones take up 8% to 10%. Material for sequencing was whole blood. These receptors originate from an adult who was a healthcare worker with PCR-confirmed SARS-CoV-2 infection or an uninfected control (not recorded which).

The chain recombines TRBV20-1 with TRBJ2-3; 7 bases are shared with TRBD2. Trimming removed 3 bases from V and 4 bases from J; junction bases left unmatched: 7. CDR3 length: 14 amino acids. Germline V gives CDR1 DFQATT, CDR2 SNEGSKA (reference sequence). The CDR3 nucleotides read TGCAGTGCTAGTTTCTCAGCGGGGCCAGATACGCAGTATTTT. It codes for CSASFSAGPDTQYF.

The chain is built from TRBV5-1 and TRBJ2-3, with 7 nucleotides matching TRBD1. The V gene end was trimmed by 2 bases and the J gene end by 6 bases; junction bases not matched to a gene: 9. Germline V lookup: CDR1 SGHRS, CDR2 YFSETQ. The CDR3 contains 15 residues. The CDR3 coding sequence is TGCGCCAGCAGCTTCACAGGGGATGTCGGCGATACGCAGTATTTT. This codes for CASSFTGDVGDTQYF. Combining the CDR3 with reference TRBV5-1 and TRBJ2-3 gives the whole variable domain KAGVTQTPRYLIKTRGQQVTLSCSPISGHRSVSWYQQTPGQGLQFLFEYFSETQRNKGNFPGRFSGRQFSNSRSEMNVSTLELGDSALYLCASSFTGDVGDTQYFGPGTRLTVL.

This clonotype was seen at least ten times. This chain joins TRBV27 and TRBJ2-7; 15 bases match TRBD2. There are 17 residues in the CDR3. V lost 4 bases, J lost 4 bases, and 8 bases stayed unmatched. Looked up from germline, CDR1 is MNHEY and CDR2 is SMNVEV (reference sequence). The CDR3 DNA sequence: TGTGCCAGCAGTTCCCTCACCGGGACTAGCGGGAGGTACGAGCAGTACTTC. Translating gives CASSSLTGTSGRYEQYF.

This clonotype was seen a handful of times. The chain couples TRBV20-1 to TRBJ2-4; D is undetermined. CDR3 length: 12 residues. From germline, CDR1 is DFQATT and CDR2 SNEGSKA (reference sequence). The V gene lost 6 bases and the J gene lost 2 bases, with 8 bases spanning the gap. The CDR3 here is CSATYSKNIQYF. CDR3 nucleotide sequence: TGCAGTGCGACCTATTCCAAAAACATTCAGTACTTC.

Ten or more counts support this clonotype. The V gene is TRBV7-6, the J gene TRBJ2-1, with 10 bases lining up with TRBD1. Germline loops: CDR1 SGHVS, CDR2 FNYEAQ. Unmatched junction bases numbered 1, after V lost 5 bases and J lost 0 bases. This CDR3 has 15 amino acids. The CDR3 region is CASSRDRGSYNEQFF. The CDR3 nucleotides read TGTGCCAGCAGCCGGGACAGGGGCTCCTACAATGAGCAGTTCTTC.

This clonotype was found a few times. This chain connects TRBV6-5 to TRBJ2-5; 7 nucleotides match TRBD1. After removal of 5 bases from V and 5 bases from J, the junction contained 5 bases not matched to a gene. The germline V gene encodes CDR1 MNHEY and CDR2 SVGAGI. The CDR3 has 13 residues. The chain's CDR3 is CASSRQGLETQYF. For the CDR3, the DNA is TGTGCCAGCAGTCGACAGGGTTTGGAGACCCAGTACTTC.

This clonotype was detected a few times. CDR3 amino acids: CSARDPTRLSGNTIYF. CDR3 sequence (DNA): TGCAGTGCTAGAGATCCCACCCGTTTATCTGGAAACACCATATATTTT. The gene calls are TRBV20-1 and TRBJ1-3, with D hard to call. The germline gives CDR1 DFQATT, CDR2 SNEGSKA (reference sequence). V gave up 0 bases and J gave up 1 base, with 13 bases separating them. The CDR3 runs to 16 residues.

The CDR3 nucleotides are TGTGCCAGCAGTTACGGTGGAAACACCATATATTTT. It translates to CASSYGGNTIYF. The rearrangement joins TRBV6-6 to TRBJ1-3, with D unclear. This CDR3 spans 12 amino acids. The germline V gene encodes CDR1 MNHNY and CDR2 SVGAGI (reference sequence). V shed 2 bases and J shed 3 bases, with 2 bases lying between them.

J is TRBJ1-2 and V is TRBV2; 7 bases line up with TRBD1. From germline, CDR1 is SNHLY and CDR2 FYNNEI. Trimming cost V 6 bases and J 5 bases; bases outside gene matches: 3. This CDR3 spans 12 amino acids. The CDR3, as DNA: TGTGCCAGCAGGTTGACAGGGTATGGCTACACCTTC. The encoded protein is CASRLTGYGYTF.

The J gene is TRBJ1-5, the V gene TRBV4-1; possible D gene TRBD1, 5 bases. CDR3 size: 16 residues. Looked up from germline, CDR1 is MGHRA and CDR2 is YSYEKL. The V end was cut by 3 bases, the J end by 8 bases, with 20 bases between. The CDR3 spells CASSQASRRETEPQHF. In DNA, the CDR3 is TGCGCCAGCAGCCAGGCAAGTCGACGGGAGACAGAGCCCCAGCATTTT.

This clonotype was picked up a small number of times. This chain connects TRBV5-1 to TRBJ2-3, with D possibly being TRBD2 (5 bases). V lost 6 bases, J lost 5 bases, and 10 bases lay in between. The CDR3 length is 12 residues. Germline lookup yields CDR1 SGHRS and CDR2 YFSETQ. The CDR3 nucleotides are TGCGCCAGCATGGAGGATCAAGATACGCAGTATTTT. It specifies CASMEDQDTQYF. Complete variable domain (other parts from reference TRBV5-1 and TRBJ2-3): KAGVTQTPRYLIKTRGQQVTLSCSPISGHRSVSWYQQTPGQGLQFLFEYFSETQRNKGNFPGRFSGRQFSNSRSEMNVSTLELGDSALYLCASMEDQDTQYFGPGTRLTVL.

This clonotype was detected only a few times. The chain couples TRBV20-1 to TRBJ2-3; 12 bases map to TRBD2. The length of the CDR3 is 16 residues. Per germline, CDR1 DFQATT and CDR2 SNEGSKA (reference sequence). Unmatched junction bases numbered 8, after V lost 4 bases and J lost 3 bases. CDR3 in amino acids: CSATTYTSGRTDTQYF. CDR3 coding DNA: TGCAGTGCTACGACCTACACTAGCGGGAGGACAGATACGCAGTATTTT.